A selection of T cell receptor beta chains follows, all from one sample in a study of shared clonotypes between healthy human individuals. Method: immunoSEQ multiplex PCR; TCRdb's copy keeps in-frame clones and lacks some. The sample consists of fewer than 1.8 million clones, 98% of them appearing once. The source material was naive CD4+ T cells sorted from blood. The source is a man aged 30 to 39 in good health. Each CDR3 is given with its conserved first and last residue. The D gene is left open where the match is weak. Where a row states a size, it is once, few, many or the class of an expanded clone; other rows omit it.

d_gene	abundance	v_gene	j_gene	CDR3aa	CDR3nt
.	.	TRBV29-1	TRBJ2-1	CSGPHSDNEQFF	TGCAGCGGGCCCCACTCTGACAATGAGCAGTTCTTC
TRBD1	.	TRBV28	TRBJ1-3	CASSLTGSGNTIYF	TGTGCCAGCAGTTTGACAGGGTCGGGAAACACCATATATTTT
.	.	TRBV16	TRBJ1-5	CASSQFPHSGTKNQPQHF	TGTGCCAGCAGCCAATTTCCTCATAGTGGGACAAAGAATCAGCCCCAGCATTTT
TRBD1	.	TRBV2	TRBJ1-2	CASRYNRGRVHFDGYTF	TGTGCCAGCAGGTACAACAGGGGGCGCGTACATTTCGATGGCTACACCTTC
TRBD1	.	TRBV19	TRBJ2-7	CASSLPGQGHYEQYF	TGTGCCAGTAGTTTACCGGGACAGGGTCACTACGAGCAGTACTTC
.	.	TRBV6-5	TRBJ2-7	CASKRTVAGFYEQYF	TGTGCCAGCAAGAGGACAGTGGCAGGTTTCTACGAGCAGTACTTC
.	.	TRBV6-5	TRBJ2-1	CASSWTLSDNEQFF	TGTGCCAGCAGTTGGACTCTCTCGGACAATGAGCAGTTCTTC
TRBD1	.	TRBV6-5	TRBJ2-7	CASSGTGDGYEQYF	TGTGCCAGCAGCGGGACAGGCGACGGGTACGAGCAGTACTTC
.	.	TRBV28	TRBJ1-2	CASSRPDRGYTF	TGTGCCAGCAGCCGGCCCGACAGGGGCTACACCTTC
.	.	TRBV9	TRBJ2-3	CASSEGRRSTDTQYF	TGTGCCAGCAGCGAGGGGCGGAGGTCGACAGATACGCAGTATTTT
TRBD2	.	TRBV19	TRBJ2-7	CASSFRTSSYEQYF	TGTGCCAGTAGTTTCAGGACTAGCTCCTACGAGCAGTACTTC
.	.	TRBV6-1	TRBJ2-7	CASSQVFSPSYEQYF	TGTGCCAGCAGCCAGGTTTTTAGTCCTTCCTACGAGCAGTACTTC
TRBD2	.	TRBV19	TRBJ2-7	CAASGSSYEQYF	TGTGCCGCTAGCGGGAGCTCCTACGAGCAGTACTTC
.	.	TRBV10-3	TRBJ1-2	CAISSGKREEGYTF	TGTGCCATCAGTTCAGGGAAGCGAGAGGAGGGCTACACCTTC
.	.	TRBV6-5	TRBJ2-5	CASSYSGLLPQETQYF	TGTGCCAGCAGTTACTCCGGGCTGTTACCTCAAGAGACCCAGTACTTC
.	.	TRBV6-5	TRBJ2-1	CASSYERGNEQFF	TGTGCCAGCAGTTATGAGAGGGGCAATGAGCAGTTCTTC
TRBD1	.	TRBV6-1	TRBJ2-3	CASSGQGDTQYF	TGTGCCAGCAGTGGACAGGGCGATACGCAGTATTTT
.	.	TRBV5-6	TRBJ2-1	CASSWADEQFF	TGTGCCAGCAGCTGGGCTGATGAGCAGTTCTTC
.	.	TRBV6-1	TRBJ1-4	CASSPKTDGQSLFF	TGTGCCAGCAGTCCTAAAACCGACGGCCAGTCGCTGTTTTTT
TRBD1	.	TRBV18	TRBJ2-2	CASSPGTGGIGELFF	TGTGCCAGCTCACCCGGGACAGGGGGCATCGGGGAGCTGTTTTTT
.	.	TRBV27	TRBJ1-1	CASSPVMRGNTEAFF	TGTGCCAGCAGCCCTGTAATGAGGGGTAACACTGAAGCTTTCTTT
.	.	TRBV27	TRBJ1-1	CASSLIGKLNTEAFF	TGTGCCAGCAGTTTAATCGGGAAACTGAACACTGAAGCTTTCTTT
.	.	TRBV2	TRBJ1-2	CASSYGTQQSYGYTF	TGTGCCAGCAGCTACGGAACGCAGCAGTCCTATGGCTACACCTTC
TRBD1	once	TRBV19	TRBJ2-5	CASSVRGLAETQYF	TGTGCCAGTAGTGTCAGGGGGCTGGCGGAGACCCAGTACTTC